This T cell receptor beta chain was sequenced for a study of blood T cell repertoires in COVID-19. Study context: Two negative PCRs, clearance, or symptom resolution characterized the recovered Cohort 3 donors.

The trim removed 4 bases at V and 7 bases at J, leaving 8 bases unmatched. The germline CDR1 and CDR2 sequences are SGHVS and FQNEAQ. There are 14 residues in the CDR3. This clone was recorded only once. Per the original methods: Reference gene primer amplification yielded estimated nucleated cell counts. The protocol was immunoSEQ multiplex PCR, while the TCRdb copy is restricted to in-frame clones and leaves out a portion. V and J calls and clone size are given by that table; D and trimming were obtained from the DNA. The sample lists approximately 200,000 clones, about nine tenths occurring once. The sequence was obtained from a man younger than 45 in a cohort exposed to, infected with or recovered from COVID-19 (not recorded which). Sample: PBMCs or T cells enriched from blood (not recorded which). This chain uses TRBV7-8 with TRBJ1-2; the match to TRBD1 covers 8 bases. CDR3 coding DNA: TGTGCCAGCAGCTCCGGACAGGGTGAAGGTGGCTACACCTTC. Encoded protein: CASSSGQGEGGYTF.